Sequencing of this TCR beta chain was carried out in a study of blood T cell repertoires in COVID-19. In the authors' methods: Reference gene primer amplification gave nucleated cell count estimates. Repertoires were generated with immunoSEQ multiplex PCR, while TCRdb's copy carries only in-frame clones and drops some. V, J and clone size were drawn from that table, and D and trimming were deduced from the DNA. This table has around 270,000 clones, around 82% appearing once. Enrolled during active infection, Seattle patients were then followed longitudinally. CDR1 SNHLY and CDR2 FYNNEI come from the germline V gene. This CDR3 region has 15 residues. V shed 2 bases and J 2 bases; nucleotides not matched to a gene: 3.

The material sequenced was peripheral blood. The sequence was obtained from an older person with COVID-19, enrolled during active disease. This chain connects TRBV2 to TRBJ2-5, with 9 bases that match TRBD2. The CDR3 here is CASSETLAGQETQYF. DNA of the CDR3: TGTGCCAGCAGTGAAACGCTAGCGGGGCAAGAGACCCAGTACTTC.